The 26 T cell receptor beta chains given below trace back to one sample, sequenced in a study of T cell responses to AZD1222 COVID-19 vaccine. The protocol was immunoSEQ multiplex PCR, while the TCRdb copy is restricted to in-frame clones and leaves out a portion. The data contain around 130,000 clones, roughly 93% of them singletons. The source was peripheral blood, collected on day 0 of AZD1222 vaccination. The receptors stem from an adult in good health.

The chain joins TRBV28 to TRBJ2-7; 7 bases align to TRBD2. This CDR3 has 16 amino acids. The germline V gene has CDR1 MDHEN and CDR2 SYDVKM. Trimming removed 2 bases from V and 0 bases from J; junction bases left unmatched: 7. CDR3 loop: CASSLREAGTSYEQYF. DNA of the CDR3: TGTGCCAGCAGTTTAAGGGAAGCGGGAACCTCCTACGAGCAGTACTTC.

The chain uses TRBV2 and TRBJ2-1; 9 nucleotides align to TRBD1. CDR3 length: 14 residues. Per the germline V gene, CDR1 is SNHLY and CDR2 is FYNNEI. With V trimmed by 6 bases and J by 14 bases, 14 bases remained unmatched. The CDR3 is CASRTGQGPGGKFF. CDR3 DNA sequence: TGTGCCAGCAGGACGGGACAGGGCCCCGGCGGTAAGTTCTTC.

This clone was observed a single time. V and J are TRBV19 and TRBJ2-1; TRBD2 matches 7 bases. The CDR3 covers 14 residues. Germline CDR1 is LNHDA and CDR2 is SQIVND (reference sequence). V shed 9 bases, J shed 2 bases, and the junction held 7 bases outside the gene matches. The CDR3 bases are TGTGCCAGCCGAGGACTAGTTCCCTACAATGAGCAGTTCTTC. It yields the protein CASRGLVPYNEQFF.

This clone was picked up a small number of times. The genes are TRBV20-1 and TRBJ2-7, with 10 bases aligning to TRBD2. CDR3 size: 19 residues. Per the germline V gene, CDR1 is DFQATT and CDR2 is SNEGSKA (reference sequence). J gave up 0 bases and V 3 bases, and 17 bases lay outside the gene matches. DNA for the CDR3: TGCAGTGCTAGTGGGGGAGCTAGCGGGAGTATGCTCAGCTCCTACGAGCAGTACTTC. Translating it yields CSASGGASGSMLSSYEQYF.

The chain carries TRBV5-1 and TRBJ2-7; TRBD2 might be the D (7 bases). V gave up 3 bases and J gave up 6 bases, with 19 bases separating them. The CDR3 length is 15 residues. Germline CDR1 SGHRS, CDR2 YFSETQ. The CDR3 nucleotides are TGCGCCAGCAGCTCCGGGACGGGGGGCCAACGCGAGCAGTACTTC. It yields the protein CASSSGTGGQREQYF.

V and J are TRBV28 and TRBJ1-2; no clear D. Trimming removed 6 bases at V and 3 bases at J, with 8 bases between. The CDR3 has 12 residues. Germline loops: CDR1 MDHEN, CDR2 SYDVKM. CDR3: CASSRPDYGYTF. CDR3 bases: TGTGCCAGCAGCAGACCTGACTATGGCTACACCTTC.

V gene TRBV29-1 combines with J gene TRBJ1-4, with 7 bases matching TRBD1. In germline, CDR1 is SQVTM, CDR2 ANQGSEA. The CDR3 has 14 amino acids. The V and J ends lost 5 bases and 1 base, in that order; junction bases with no gene match: 4. The CDR3 loop is CSVTRTGTNEKLFF. In DNA, the CDR3 is TGCAGCGTTACGCGGACAGGAACTAATGAAAAACTGTTTTTT.

This rearrangement joins TRBV19 to TRBJ2-6; D may be TRBD2 (6 bases). V shed 5 bases and J shed 6 bases, with 14 bases lying between them. Germline assignment: CDR1 LNHDA and CDR2 SQIVND (reference sequence). The CDR3 loop spans 15 amino acids. The DNA for the CDR3 is TGTGCCAGTAGTCCCGTTGGAGGGCTGGCCAACGTCCTGACTTTC. Translating gives CASSPVGGLANVLTF.

The chain carries TRBV3-1 (or the pseudogene TRBV3-2) and TRBJ1-2; D is possibly TRBD1 (6 bases). CDR1 and CDR2 from the germline V gene are LGHDT and YNNKEL (reference sequence). The V and J ends lost 4 bases and 4 bases respectively, with 16 bases between them. CDR3 length: 15 amino acids. The CDR3 coding sequence is TGTGCCAGCAGCCTGGCGGGGGGCGCGATCTATGGCTACACCTTC. Encoded protein: CASSLAGGAIYGYTF.

The gene calls are TRBV6-1 and TRBJ1-2, with D perhaps TRBD1 (5 bases). Germline V gives CDR1 MNHNS, CDR2 SASEGT. The CDR3 has 13 amino acids. V was pared by 3 bases and J by 8 bases, with 13 bases between. The CDR3 protein is CASSEAGRGGYTF. Here the CDR3 DNA reads TGTGCCAGCAGTGAGGCGGGTCGGGGCGGCTACACCTTC.

The CDR3 loop reads CASSLGATGGGNTIYF. The CDR3 coding sequence is TGTGCCAGCAGCTTAGGGGCGACAGGAGGTGGAAACACCATATATTTT. This rearrangement joins TRBV11-2 to TRBJ1-3; maybe TRBD1 (6 bases). The V end lost 1 base, the J end lost 3 bases, and 13 bases lay between the germline ends. The CDR3 loop spans 16 amino acids. Germline-derived CDR1 and CDR2 are SGHAT and FQNNGV.

The J gene is TRBJ2-3, the V gene TRBV28, with D hard to call. The length of the CDR3 is 14 residues. The ends were cut back, 3 bases at V and 3 bases at J, with 10 bases in the middle. The germline V gene has CDR1 MDHEN and CDR2 SYDVKM. DNA of the CDR3: TGTGCCAGCAGTTTGGGCGACGGGACAGATACGCAGTATTTT. This gives the protein CASSLGDGTDTQYF.

This rearrangement joins TRBV14 to TRBJ2-3; possibly TRBD2 for D (6 bases). The CDR3 runs 16 residues. Germline-derived CDR1 and CDR2 are SGHDN and FVKESK. Trimming shortened V by 1 base and J by 4 bases, and 15 bases separated the two germline ends. CDR3: CASSQGLAARADTQYF. CDR3 sequence (DNA): TGTGCCAGCAGCCAAGGGTTAGCGGCAAGAGCAGATACGCAGTATTTT.

V gene TRBV19 combines with J gene TRBJ2-5, with D maybe TRBD1 (7 bases). The germline gives CDR1 LNHDA, CDR2 SQIVND (reference sequence). Trimming removed 5 bases from V and 4 bases from J, with 20 bases in between. This CDR3 comprises 16 residues. The CDR3 nucleotides read TGTGCCAGTAGTCCGGTGGGGGGACAGCCCGGAGAGACCCAGTACTTC. This encodes CASSPVGGQPGETQYF.

The rearrangement links TRBV19 to TRBJ1-2; a possible D gene is TRBD1 (6 bases). Germline CDR1 is LNHDA and CDR2 is SQIVND (reference sequence). The V end lost 5 bases, the J end lost 6 bases, and 22 bases lay between the germline ends. The CDR3 covers 16 residues. The CDR3 DNA reads as TGTGCCAGTAGTCCACATTCCGGGACGGGGGGCGATGGCTACACCTTC. Translating gives CASSPHSGTGGDGYTF.

The chain links TRBV2 to TRBJ2-7, with TRBD2 matching 7 bases. The V gene's germline CDR1 is SNHLY and CDR2 FYNNEI. Trimming took 6 bases from V and 4 from J; bases not matched to a gene: 6. The CDR3 sequence is 13 residues long. CDR3 nucleotide sequence: TGTGCCAGCAGGGCCGGGACTAAGTACGAGCAGTACTTC. Amino acids: CASRAGTKYEQYF.

The chain employs TRBV28 and TRBJ2-7; the match to TRBD2 covers 7 bases. The CDR3 length is 13 residues. Germline CDR1 reads MDHEN; CDR2 reads SYDVKM. With V trimmed by 4 bases and J by 7 bases, 7 bases remained unmatched. The CDR3 coding sequence is TGTGCCAGCAGTTGGGGACCCGGGAGGGAGCAGTACTTC. Amino acid sequence: CASSWGPGREQYF.

J is TRBJ1-1 and V is TRBV6-4; D is unresolved. CDR1 is MRHNA and CDR2 is SNTAGT in the germline V gene. The CDR3 has 14 amino acids. The V end lost 5 bases, the J end lost 5 bases, and 15 bases lay between the germline ends. CDR3 nucleotides: TGTGCCAGCAGTCCGGACGGTGGGGTGACTGAAGCTTTCTTT. Its protein is CASSPDGGVTEAFF.

The J gene is TRBJ1-4, the V gene TRBV28; D not certain. The CDR3 consists of 14 residues. V dropped 2 bases and J dropped 4 bases, with 8 bases sitting between them. CDR1 and CDR2 from the germline V gene are MDHEN and SYDVKM. The CDR3 nucleotides are TGTGCCAGCAGTTTACTTGGCTTTAATGAAAAACTGTTTTTT. The encoded protein is CASSLLGFNEKLFF.

This clone has a handful of counts. The V and J genes are TRBV5-6 and TRBJ1-4, with D possibly matching TRBD1 (5 bases). This CDR3 is built from 14 residues. Germline V gives CDR1 SGHDT, CDR2 YYEEEE. Trimming took off 8 bases at V and 4 bases at J, with 15 bases between the two ends. CDR3 sequence (DNA): TGTGCCAGTGTGATCGACAGACGTAATGAAAAACTGTTTTTT. As protein: CASVIDRRNEKLFF.

The V gene is TRBV28, the J gene TRBJ1-2, with D unresolved. Trimming stripped 6 bases from V and 5 bases from J, with 10 bases between. Germline CDR1 MDHEN, CDR2 SYDVKM. The CDR3 totals 12 residues. The CDR3 DNA sequence: TGTGCCAGCAGCCTGCCGGCGTATGGCTACACCTTC. Residues: CASSLPAYGYTF.

J is TRBJ1-3 and V is TRBV3-1 (or the pseudogene TRBV3-2); D not resolved. Trimming removed 4 bases from V and 7 bases from J, with 8 bases in between. The CDR3 loop spans 12 amino acids. From germline, CDR1 is LGHDT and CDR2 YNNKEL (reference sequence). CDR3 sequence reads: CASSLDMNTIYF. The CDR3 DNA is TGTGCCAGCAGCCTTGACATGAACACCATATATTTT.

The V gene is TRBV27, the J gene TRBJ2-7, with D tentatively TRBD1 or TRBD2 (6 bases each). CDR3 length: 13 amino acids. The V and J ends lost 5 bases and 2 bases respectively, with 10 bases between them. From germline, CDR1 is MNHEY and CDR2 SMNVEV (reference sequence). CDR3 nucleotides: TGTGCCAGCAGTGCCGGGGGCACCTACGAGCAGTACTTC. This codes for CASSAGGTYEQYF.

V gene TRBV2 combines with J gene TRBJ1-2; tentatively, D is TRBD1 (5 bases). The CDR3 totals 14 residues. Germline V gene data show CDR1 as SNHLY and CDR2 as FYNNEI. V dropped 2 bases and J dropped 5 bases, with 12 bases sitting between them. The CDR3 protein is CASSEIGQDYGYTF. Written as DNA, the CDR3 is TGTGCCAGCAGTGAAATCGGACAAGATTATGGCTACACCTTC.

The rearrangement links TRBV28 to TRBJ1-6, with D unresolved. The CDR3 is 12 residues long. V lost 5 bases and J lost 10, with 9 bases in between. CDR1 and CDR2 (germline): MDHEN, SYDVKM. CDR3 sequence: CASSGVKSPLHF. In DNA, the CDR3 is TGTGCCAGCAGTGGGGTTAAGTCACCCCTCCACTTT.

V gene TRBV27 combines with J gene TRBJ2-1; 7 positions match TRBD2. Germline loops: CDR1 MNHEY, CDR2 SMNVEV (reference sequence). The CDR3 has 13 amino acids. V lost 3 bases and J lost 9; bases outside the gene matches: 5. For the CDR3, the DNA is TGTGCCAGCAGTTTTAACCCTAGCGGTGAGCAGTTCTTC. Translated, it gives CASSFNPSGEQFF.